Only a few counts were recorded for the clone carrying this T cell receptor (beta chain). Antigen: not known. The authors reverse transcribed all of the isolated RNA, so sequencing captured expressed TCRB transcripts. The data were produced by immunoSEQ multiplex PCR, yet TCRdb's version contains in-frame clones alone and is incomplete. The table records a few hundred thousand clones, 9.6% of them present only once. The data derive from a study of beta chain features in type 1 diabetes. Study-level findings and limits: In every one of the four CD4+ subsets, TCRB CDR3s were moderately but significantly shorter in Type 1 diabetes patients.

This CDR3 spans 15 amino acids. The V gene's germline CDR1 is SQVTM and CDR2 ANQGSEA. V dropped 5 bases and J dropped 2 bases, with 16 bases sitting between them. The V gene is TRBV29-1, the J gene TRBJ1-3; tentatively, D is TRBD1 (6 bases). This sequence was found in a man aged 25-40 years with type 1 diabetes. The sample consisted of central memory CD4+ T cells from blood. CDR3 residues: CSVRSAGAAGNTIYF. The CDR3 coding sequence is TGCAGCGTTCGGAGCGCAGGGGCCGCTGGAAACACCATATATTTT.